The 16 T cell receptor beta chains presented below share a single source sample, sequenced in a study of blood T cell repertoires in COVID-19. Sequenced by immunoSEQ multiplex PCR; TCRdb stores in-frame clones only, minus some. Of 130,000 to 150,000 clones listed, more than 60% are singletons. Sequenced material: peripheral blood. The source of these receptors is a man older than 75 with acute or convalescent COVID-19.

The CDR3 loop reads CASSDMAGDHGELFF. The CDR3 DNA follows: TGTGCCAGCAGTGACATGGCGGGGGACCACGGGGAGCTGTTTTTT. The chain has TRBV6-4 and TRBJ2-2; 7 bases map to TRBD2. CDR1 MRHNA and CDR2 SNTAGT come from the germline V gene. This CDR3 is built from 15 residues. After removal of 2 bases from V and 7 bases from J, the junction contained 7 bases not matched to a gene.

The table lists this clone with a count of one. The CDR3 loop is CASSWAGHQPQHF. As DNA, the CDR3 is TGTGCCAGCAGTTGGGCAGGCCATCAGCCCCAGCATTTT. The J gene is TRBJ1-5, the V gene TRBV28; D remains ambiguous. Trimming removed 4 bases at V and 5 bases at J, with 9 bases between. Germline lookup yields CDR1 MDHEN and CDR2 SYDVKM. The CDR3 has 13 residues.

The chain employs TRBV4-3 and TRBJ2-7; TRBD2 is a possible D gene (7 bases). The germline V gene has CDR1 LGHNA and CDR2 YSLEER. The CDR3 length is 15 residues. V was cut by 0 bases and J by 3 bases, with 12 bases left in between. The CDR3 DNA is TGCGCCAGCAGCCAAGAAGGGGGGGGCTACTACGAGCAGTACTTC. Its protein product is CASSQEGGGYYEQYF.

DNA of the CDR3: TGTGCCAGCAGCCAAGGGGGGCCAGGGGGTAATTCACCCCTCCACTTT. This sequence encodes CASSQGGPGGNSPLHF. V and J are TRBV3-1 (or the pseudogene TRBV3-2) and TRBJ1-6, with 7 bases aligning to TRBD1. CDR3 length: 16 residues. Germline V gene data show CDR1 as LGHDT and CDR2 as YNNKEL (reference sequence). V was pared by 1 base and J by 6 bases, with 6 bases of the junction left unmatched.

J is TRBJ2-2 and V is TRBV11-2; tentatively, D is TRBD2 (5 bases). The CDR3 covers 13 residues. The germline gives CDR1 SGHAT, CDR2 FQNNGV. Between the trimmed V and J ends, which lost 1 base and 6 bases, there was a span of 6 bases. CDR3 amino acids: CASSLGESGELFF. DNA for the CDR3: TGTGCCAGCAGCTTAGGGGAGTCCGGGGAGCTGTTTTTT.

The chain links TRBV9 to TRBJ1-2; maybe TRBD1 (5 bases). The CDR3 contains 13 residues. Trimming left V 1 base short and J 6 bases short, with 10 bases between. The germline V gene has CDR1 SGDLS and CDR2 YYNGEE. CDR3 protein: CASSVLTGDGYTF. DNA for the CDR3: TGTGCCAGCAGCGTACTTACAGGCGATGGCTACACCTTC.

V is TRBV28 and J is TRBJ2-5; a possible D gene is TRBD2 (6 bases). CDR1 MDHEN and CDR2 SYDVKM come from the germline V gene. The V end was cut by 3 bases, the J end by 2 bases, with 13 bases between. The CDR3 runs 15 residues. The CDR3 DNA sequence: TGTGCCAGCAGTTTGATATTGGGAGGACAAGAGACCCAGTACTTC. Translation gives CASSLILGGQETQYF.

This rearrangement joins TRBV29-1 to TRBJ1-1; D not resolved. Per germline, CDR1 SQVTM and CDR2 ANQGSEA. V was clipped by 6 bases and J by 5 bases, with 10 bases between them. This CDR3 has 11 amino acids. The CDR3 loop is CSVGVSTEAFF. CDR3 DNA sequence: TGCAGCGTCGGGGTTTCGACTGAAGCTTTCTTT.

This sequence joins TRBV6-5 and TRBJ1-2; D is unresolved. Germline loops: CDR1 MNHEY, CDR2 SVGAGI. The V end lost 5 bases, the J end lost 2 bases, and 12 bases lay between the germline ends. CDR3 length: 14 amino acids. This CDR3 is CASSPIDGNYGYTF. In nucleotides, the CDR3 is TGTGCCAGCAGTCCTATTGACGGGAACTATGGCTACACCTTC.

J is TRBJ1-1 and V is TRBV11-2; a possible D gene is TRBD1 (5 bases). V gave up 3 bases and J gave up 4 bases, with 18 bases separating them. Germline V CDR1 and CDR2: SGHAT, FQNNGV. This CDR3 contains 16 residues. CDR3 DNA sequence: TGTGCCAGCAGCTTGGGCGGTGCGGGGGGTCTCACTGAAGCTTTCTTT. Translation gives CASSLGGAGGLTEAFF.

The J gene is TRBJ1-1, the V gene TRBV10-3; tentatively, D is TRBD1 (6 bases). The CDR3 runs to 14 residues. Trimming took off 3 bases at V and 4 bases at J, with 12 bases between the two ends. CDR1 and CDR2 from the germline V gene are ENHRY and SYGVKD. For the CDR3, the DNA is TGTGCCATCAGTGATGATCGAGGGGGCACTGAAGCTTTCTTT. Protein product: CAISDDRGGTEAFF.

CDR3 coding DNA: TGTGCCGGCAAACAGGGGGCGATCTTTTTGGGTAATGAGCAGTTCTTC. Encoded protein: CAGKQGAIFLGNEQFF. This chain uses TRBV30 with TRBJ2-1; 9 bases are a match to TRBD1. Germline CDR1 GTSNPN, CDR2 SVGIG (reference sequence). With V trimmed by 8 bases and J by 7 bases, 18 bases remained unmatched. The CDR3 contains 16 residues.

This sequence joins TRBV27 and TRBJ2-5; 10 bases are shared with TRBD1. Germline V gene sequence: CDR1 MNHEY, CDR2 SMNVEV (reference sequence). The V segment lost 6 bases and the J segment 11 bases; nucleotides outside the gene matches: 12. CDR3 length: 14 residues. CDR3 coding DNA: TGTGCCAGCAGCCTGGAAGGACAGGGGGTTACACAGTACTTC. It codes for CASSLEGQGVTQYF.

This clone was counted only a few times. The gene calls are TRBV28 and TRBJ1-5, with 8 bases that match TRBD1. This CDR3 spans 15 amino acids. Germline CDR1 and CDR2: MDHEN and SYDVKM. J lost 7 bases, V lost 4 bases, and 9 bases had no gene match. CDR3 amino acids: CASSSPGQGWQPQHF. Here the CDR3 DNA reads TGTGCCAGCAGTTCTCCAGGACAGGGCTGGCAGCCCCAGCATTTT.

Here the CDR3 reads CASSQFPLSQRAGNTIYF. The DNA for the CDR3 is TGTGCCAGCAGCCAATTCCCCCTCTCTCAACGAGCGGGAAACACCATATATTTT. The chain employs TRBV3-1 (or the pseudogene TRBV3-2) and TRBJ1-3; D remains unclear. Between the trimmed V and J ends, which lost 2 bases and 4 bases, there was a span of 21 bases. Germline V gene data show CDR1 as LGHDT and CDR2 as YNNKEL (reference sequence). The CDR3 sequence is 18 residues long.

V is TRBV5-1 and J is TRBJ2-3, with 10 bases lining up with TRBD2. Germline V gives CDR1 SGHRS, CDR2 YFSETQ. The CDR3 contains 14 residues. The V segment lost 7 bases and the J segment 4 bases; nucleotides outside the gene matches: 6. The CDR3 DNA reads TGCGCCAGCCGAGCGGGGGGGACCGCAGATACGCAGTATTTT. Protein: CASRAGGTADTQYF.